The present TCR beta chain was sequenced within a study of T-cell memory formation after mild COVID-19. General observations from the study: Mainly CM and EM harbored the contracting CD4+ clones; mainly EMRA harbored the CD8+ ones.

TCR alpha and TCR beta cDNA libraries carrying sample barcodes and UMIs came from 5'RACE with constant-segment primers. MiXCR, run by TCRdb on the 5' RACE reads, gives a single entry per CDR3 protein. Among 400,000 to 500,000 distinct CDR3 sequences, over 15% were seen once, and the ten largest hold about 8.1%. In its sample, this clonotype was seen a few times. Its antigen is undetermined. Germline V gene lookup returns CDR1 SGHDT and CDR2 YYEEEE. J was trimmed by 4 bases and V by 6 bases; bases with no gene match: 6. This CDR3 comprises 15 residues. This sequence originates from an adult woman who had mild COVID-19 (a few samples of this study predate the infection). Cell type and time point are not known. The J gene is TRBJ2-5, the V gene TRBV5-6, with 13 nucleotides matching TRBD2. Sequenced input: PBMCs or a T cell subset sorted from them (not recorded which). This CDR3 is CASTERLAGGETQYF. In DNA, the CDR3 is TGTGCCAGCACCGAACGACTAGCGGGGGGAGAGACCCAGTACTTC.